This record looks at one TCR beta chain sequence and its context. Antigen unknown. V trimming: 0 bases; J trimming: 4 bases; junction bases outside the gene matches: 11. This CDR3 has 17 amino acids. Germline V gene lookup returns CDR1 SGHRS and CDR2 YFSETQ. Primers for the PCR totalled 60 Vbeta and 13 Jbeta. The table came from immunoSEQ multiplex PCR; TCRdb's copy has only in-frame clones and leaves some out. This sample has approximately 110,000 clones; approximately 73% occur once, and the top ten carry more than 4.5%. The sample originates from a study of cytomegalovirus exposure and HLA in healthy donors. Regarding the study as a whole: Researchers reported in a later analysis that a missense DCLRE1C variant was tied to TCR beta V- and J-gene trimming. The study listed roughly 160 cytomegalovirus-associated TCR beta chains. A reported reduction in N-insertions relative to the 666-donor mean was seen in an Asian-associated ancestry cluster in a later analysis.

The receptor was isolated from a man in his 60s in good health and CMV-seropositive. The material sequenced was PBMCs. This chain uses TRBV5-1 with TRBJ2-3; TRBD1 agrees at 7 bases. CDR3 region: CASSLERGGAWPDTQYF. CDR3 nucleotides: TGCGCCAGCAGCTTGGAGCGAGGGGGCGCTTGGCCAGATACGCAGTATTTT.